This T cell receptor (beta chain) was documented in a study of cytomegalovirus exposure and HLA in healthy donors. Study-wide results and limits: The authors judged a highly shared variant cluster likely a sequencing artifact. As a later analysis showed, a missense DCLRE1C variant was linked to trimming of TCR beta V- and J-genes. Donors were assumed by presence/absence analyses to have roughly uniform sequencing depth. Other equally common chains were less clonally expanded than HLA-associated TCR beta chains, a later analysis showed.

The PCR had 60 Vbeta and 13 Jbeta primers. Clones were sequenced by immunoSEQ multiplex PCR, and TCRdb holds only the in-frame ones, with some missing. This sample has roughly 150,000 clones, with just over 70% found just once. With V trimmed by 5 bases and J by 7 bases, 11 bases remained unmatched. The CDR3 contains 15 residues. Germline values: CDR1 LNHDA, CDR2 SQIVND (reference sequence). This clone has a handful of counts. Its antigen is not known. This chain links TRBV19 with TRBJ1-2, with 9 bases that match TRBD1. This TCR was recovered from a man between 18 and 29 years old in good health and CMV-seropositive. The sequencing input was PBMCs. CDR3 region: CASSANRGRGFGYTF. CDR3 nucleotide sequence: TGTGCCAGTAGTGCGAACAGGGGGCGAGGGTTTGGCTACACCTTC.